The present entry profiles one T cell receptor (beta chain) with its context. The antigen is undetermined. The method was immunoSEQ multiplex PCR; TCRdb's version includes in-frame clones alone and lacks a portion of them. The repertoire holds more than 95,000 clones, 60% to 75% seen once, with 2.5% to 3% in the top ten. The data originate from a study of radiotherapy plus CTLA-4 blockade in lung cancer. Study as a whole: Objective responses occurred in around 20% of patients; over 30% had disease control. Study conclusions and caveats: The study found tumor-derived TCR clones expanded in blood after radiotherapy plus ipilimumab. Early shifts in blood T cell clones, with interferon-beta, reportedly predicted response best.

The CDR3 covers 16 residues. CDR1 SEHNR and CDR2 FQNEAQ come from the germline V gene (reference sequence). V lost 1 base and J lost 4, with 14 bases in between. This rearrangement joins TRBV7-9 to TRBJ1-3, with D maybe TRBD1 (6 bases). This material consisted of peripheral blood, taken from a patient treated with radiotherapy plus ipilimumab. The receptor was derived from a human donor with non-small cell lung cancer who had a partial response to radiotherapy plus ipilimumab. Some clones in this sample may be carry-over from other donors' samples. As DNA, the CDR3 is TGTGCCAGCAGCTTAGGAGGGGGACGTATGGGAAACACCATATATTTT. This translates into CASSLGGGRMGNTIYF.